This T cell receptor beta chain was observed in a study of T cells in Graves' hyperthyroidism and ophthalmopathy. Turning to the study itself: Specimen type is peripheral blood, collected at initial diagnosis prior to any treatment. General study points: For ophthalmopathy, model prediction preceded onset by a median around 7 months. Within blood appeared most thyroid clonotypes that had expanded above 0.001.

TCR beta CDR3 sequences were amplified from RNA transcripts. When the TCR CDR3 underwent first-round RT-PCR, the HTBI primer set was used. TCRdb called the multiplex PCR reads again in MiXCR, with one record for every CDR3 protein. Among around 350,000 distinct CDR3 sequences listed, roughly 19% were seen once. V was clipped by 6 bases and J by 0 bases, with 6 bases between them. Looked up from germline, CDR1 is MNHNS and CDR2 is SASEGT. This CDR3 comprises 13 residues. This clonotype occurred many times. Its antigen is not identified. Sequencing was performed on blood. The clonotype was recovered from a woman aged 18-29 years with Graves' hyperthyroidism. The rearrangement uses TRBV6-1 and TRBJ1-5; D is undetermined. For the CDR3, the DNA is TGTGCCAGCAGCGAACGTAGCAATCAGCCCCAGCATTTT. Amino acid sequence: CASSERSNQPQHF.